This T cell receptor beta chain stems from a study of T-cell reconstitution after alpha-beta-depleted transplantation in children. Germline CDR1 SQVTM, CDR2 ANQGSEA. Trimming cost V 3 bases and J 8 bases; bases outside gene matches: 3. The CDR3 extends over 13 amino acids. During its preparation, the TCRbeta library received unique molecular identifiers. MiXCR was run by TCRdb on the PCR reads, yielding one entry per CDR3 protein. Here the sample spans about 610,000 distinct CDR3 sequences, roughly a tenth being singletons. This clonotype was seen a few times. The material sequenced was PBMCs from the stem cell graft donor, taken from the stem cell graft. This TCR derives from a human donor who donated a stem cell graft to a child with acute myeloid leukemia. The rearrangement links TRBV29-1 to TRBJ2-1, with 11 bases identical to TRBD2. CDR3 sequence: CSVETSGKYEQFF. DNA for the CDR3: TGCAGCGTTGAGACTAGCGGGAAATATGAGCAGTTCTTC.